These 19 T cell receptor beta chains share one sample of origin, sequenced in a study of cytomegalovirus exposure and HLA in healthy donors. Sequencing was performed with immunoSEQ multiplex PCR; in TCRdb, only in-frame clones are kept and a portion is missing. The table has approximately 60,000 clones, approximately 93% seen once. Sequenced: PBMCs. Source of these receptors: a young woman in good health and CMV-seronegative.

This clone ranks as medium-sized. This rearrangement joins TRBV6-1 to TRBJ2-1, with 10 bases identical to TRBD2. Germline V gene lookup returns CDR1 MNHNS and CDR2 SASEGT. This CDR3 has 15 amino acids. J lost 1 base, V lost 5 bases, and 2 bases had no gene match. As DNA, the CDR3 is TGTGCCAGCAGTCCTAGCGGGGGTTCCTACAATGAGCAGTTCTTC. Protein sequence: CASSPSGGSYNEQFF.

The J gene is TRBJ1-2, the V gene TRBV19; TRBD1 matches at 9 bases. V dropped 5 bases and J dropped 2; count of bases not matched to a gene: 6. Germline CDR1 reads LNHDA; CDR2 reads SQIVND (reference sequence). This CDR3 has 15 amino acids. The CDR3 nucleotides read TGTGCCAGTAGTGCCCCGACAGGGGGGAACTATGGCTACACCTTC. This gives the protein CASSAPTGGNYGYTF.

The gene calls are TRBV7-2 and TRBJ1-2; D is unclear. The CDR3 extends over 13 amino acids. Trimming pared 5 bases from V and 5 bases from J, leaving 12 bases between. Germline assignment: CDR1 SGHTA and CDR2 FQGNSA. CDR3 loop: CASSPPSPYGYTF. In nucleotides, the CDR3 is TGTGCCAGCAGCCCTCCTAGCCCATATGGCTACACCTTC. Full variable domain (remainder filled in from reference TRBV7-2 and TRBJ1-2): GAGVSQSPSNKVTEKGKDVELRCDPISGHTALYWYRQSLGQGLEFLIYFQGNSAPDKSGLPSDRFSAERTGGSVSTLTIQRTQQEDSAVYLCASSPPSPYGYTFGSGTRLTVV.

V gene TRBV11-3 combines with J gene TRBJ2-1; no clear D gene. This CDR3 region has 12 residues. V was pared by 0 bases and J by 8 bases, with 5 bases between. Germline V gives CDR1 SGHNT, CDR2 YENEEA. DNA of the CDR3: TGTGCCAGCAGCTTAGACCGGGATGAGCAGTTCTTC. It yields the protein CASSLDRDEQFF.

The J gene is TRBJ1-2, the V gene TRBV30; 7 nucleotides agree with TRBD1. The germline V gene has CDR1 GTSNPN and CDR2 SVGIG (reference sequence). The length of the CDR3 is 15 residues. Germline trimming cut 3 bases from V and 4 bases from J; bases unmatched to any gene: 11. In DNA, the CDR3 is TGTGCCTGGAGCTTCCTCGACAGGGTCGGCTATGGCTACACCTTC. Amino acid sequence: CAWSFLDRVGYGYTF. Combining the CDR3 with reference TRBV30 and TRBJ1-2 gives the whole variable domain SQTIHQWPATLVQPVGSPLSLECTVEGTSNPNLYWYRQAAGRGLQLLFYSVGIGQISSEVPQNLSASRPQDRQFILSSKKLLLSDSGFYLCAWSFLDRVGYGYTFGSGTRLTVV.

This rearrangement joins TRBV6-5 to TRBJ2-7; D gene uncertain. V lost 0 bases and J lost 3, with 9 bases in between. The CDR3 extends over 14 amino acids. CDR1 is MNHEY and CDR2 is SVGAGI in the germline V gene. Written as DNA, the CDR3 is TGTGCCAGCAGTTACTCGAGTACGAACTACGAGCAGTACTTC. It translates to CASSYSSTNYEQYF.

The V gene is TRBV5-6, the J gene TRBJ1-2; 10 bases align to TRBD1. The junction had 14 bases not matched to a gene; V was cut back by 4 bases and J by 8 bases. The germline CDR1 and CDR2 sequences are SGHDT and YYEEEE. The CDR3 sequence is 16 residues long. The CDR3 nucleotides are TGTGCCAGCAGCCTCTTCGGGACAGGGGTTATTTTCGGCTACACCTTC. It translates to CASSLFGTGVIFGYTF.

The rearrangement joins TRBV2 to TRBJ2-7, with 7 bases aligning to TRBD2. CDR1 is SNHLY and CDR2 is FYNNEI in the germline V gene. With V trimmed by 7 bases and J by 0 bases, 12 bases remained unmatched. The length of the CDR3 is 16 residues. CDR3 loop: CASTNPGGGSSYEQYF. The CDR3, as DNA: TGTGCCAGCACCAACCCTGGGGGGGGATCCTCCTACGAGCAGTACTTC.

The rearrangement joins TRBV4-2 to TRBJ2-2, with D maybe TRBD2 (6 bases). In germline, CDR1 is LGHNA, CDR2 YNFKEQ. The CDR3 is 14 amino acids. V lost 8 bases to trimming and J lost 4 bases, with 14 bases between them. The CDR3 reads CASRAQRATGELFF. The DNA for the CDR3 is TGTGCCAGCCGGGCACAGCGGGCCACCGGGGAGCTGTTTTTT.

As to this clone: A junction end diverges from the germline sequence, so it may reflect a read error. The chain employs TRBV9 and TRBJ1-2; no firm D call. This CDR3 region has 14 residues. Germline CDR1 and CDR2: SGDLS and YYNGEE. The CDR3 DNA is TGTGCCAGCAGCGTTGGCCAGCCTAACTATGGTTACACCTTC. Residues: CASSVGQPNYGYTF. The full variable domain, rest sourced from reference TRBV9 and TRBJ1-2, is DSGVTQTPKHLITATGQRVTLRCSPRSGDLSVYWYQQSLDQGLQFLIQYYNGEERAKGNILERFSAQQFPDLHSELNLSSLELGDSALYFCASSVGQPNYGYTFGSGTRLTVV.

This clone was observed a single time. The chain employs TRBV18 and TRBJ2-7; 7 bases line up with TRBD1. CDR3 length equals 15 residues. The junction had 8 bases not matched to a gene; V was cut back by 2 bases and J by 4 bases. Germline CDR1 and CDR2: KGHSH and LQKENI. The CDR3: CASSPRDSDFYEQYF. The CDR3 nucleotides read TGTGCCAGCTCACCAAGGGACAGCGACTTTTACGAGCAGTACTTC.

The V gene is TRBV28, the J gene TRBJ2-3, with 12 nucleotides matching TRBD2. The CDR3 contains 20 residues. The germline CDR1 and CDR2 sequences are MDHEN and SYDVKM. V gave up 6 bases and J gave up 0 bases; unmatched junction bases: 16. CDR3 nucleotide sequence: TGTGCCAGCAGACGCTATAGACTAGCGGGAGTTTGGACTAGCACAGATACGCAGTATTTT. Protein product: CASRRYRLAGVWTSTDTQYF.

The rearrangement links TRBV7-3 to TRBJ2-5; TRBD2 is a possible D gene (5 bases). Germline CDR1 reads SGHTA; CDR2 reads FQGTGA. Deletions cut 5 bases from V and 2 bases from J, with 15 bases between. The CDR3 totals 15 residues. The CDR3 DNA follows: TGTGCCAGCAGCCCGGGAAGGAGCGTTCAAGAGACCCAGTACTTC. Its translation: CASSPGRSVQETQYF.

The count of this clone is one. The chain is built from TRBV10-3 and TRBJ1-1; 11 bases match TRBD1. Germline V gives CDR1 ENHRY, CDR2 SYGVKD. The CDR3 contains 15 residues. V lost 3 bases and J lost 6; bases outside the gene matches: 6. The CDR3 protein is CAISDPGTGGPEAFF. CDR3 sequence (DNA): TGTGCCATCAGTGATCCCGGGACAGGGGGACCTGAAGCTTTCTTT.

The chain recombines TRBV9 with TRBJ2-7; TRBD1 matches at 7 bases. Germline lookup yields CDR1 SGDLS and CDR2 YYNGEE. Losses at the gene ends were 3 bases for V and 1 base for J; bases not matched to a gene: 7. The CDR3 is 15 amino acids. The CDR3 is CASSAQTGQSYEQYF. Written as DNA, the CDR3 is TGTGCCAGCAGCGCGCAAACGGGACAGTCCTACGAGCAGTACTTC.

The V gene is TRBV4-3, the J gene TRBJ1-2, with D possibly TRBD1 on 5 matching bases. The germline V gene has CDR1 LGHNA and CDR2 YSLEER. CDR3 length: 16 residues. V was shortened by 4 bases and J by 7 bases, with 22 bases between the two germline ends. The CDR3 region has the DNA TGCGCCAGCAGCCGAGACTTGGAGGGGACCCTATTTGGCTACACCTTC. It encodes CASSRDLEGTLFGYTF.

This CDR3 reads CASSLGVRGTEAFF. CDR3 in DNA: TGTGCCAGCAGCTTAGGAGTCCGGGGCACTGAAGCTTTCTTT. The V gene is TRBV7-9, the J gene TRBJ1-1; no firm D call. V lost 1 base, J lost 4 bases, and 10 bases lay in between. The CDR3 consists of 14 residues. Germline V CDR1 and CDR2: SEHNR, FQNEAQ (reference sequence).

V usage is TRBV18 and J usage is TRBJ1-2; 11 bases fit TRBD1. The V and J ends lost 3 bases and 7 bases, in that order; junction bases with no gene match: 1. The germline gives CDR1 KGHSH, CDR2 LQKENI. The CDR3 length is 13 residues. CDR3 bases: TGTGCCAGCTCACCCGGGACAGGGGGTGGCTACACCTTC. This codes for CASSPGTGGGYTF.

V usage is TRBV7-8 and J usage is TRBJ2-1; perhaps TRBD2 as D (5 bases). The germline CDR1 and CDR2 sequences are SGHVS and FQNEAQ. The length of the CDR3 is 14 residues. V was cut by 3 bases and J by 7 bases, with 13 bases left in between. For the CDR3, the DNA is TGTGCCAGCAGCTTCTCCCGGGGTGGGAATGAGCAGTTCTTC. It yields the protein CASSFSRGGNEQFF.